This T cell receptor (beta chain) is drawn from a study of blood T cell repertoires in COVID-19. Participant ages covered about 18 to 95 years across around 22 US areas. TCRdb keeps only in-frame clones here, not all; method: immunoSEQ multiplex PCR. Of about 160,000 clones detected, about 86% appear once; the ten largest clones hold around 7%. Source material: PBMCs or T cells enriched from blood (not recorded which). The receptor comes from a man in his fifties who had recovered from COVID-19.

Written as DNA, the CDR3 is TGTGCCAGCTCTCAGACAGGGAGCTCCTATAATTCACCCCTCCACTTT. Amino acid sequence: CASSQTGSSYNSPLHF. This sequence joins TRBV18 and TRBJ1-6, with 7 bases lining up with TRBD1. The germline V gene has CDR1 KGHSH and CDR2 LQKENI. The CDR3 runs to 16 residues. The junction had 5 bases not matched to a gene; V was cut back by 6 bases and J by 0 bases.